These 7 T cell receptor beta chains came from one sample sequenced in a study of regulatory T cells in long-lasting Graves disease. Time point of the sample: newly diagnosed GD, antithyroid drugs for less than 3 months. PBMC-derived RNA was used for the TCR library. Through Arm-PCR of CDR3 regions and iRepertoire HTBI primers, TCR beta libraries were built. TCRdb reanalysed the multiplex PCR reads using MiXCR and keeps one entry per CDR3 protein. The table includes about 540,000 distinct CDR3 sequences, approximately 13% detected once. The same specimen was also included in a second study, on T cells in Graves' hyperthyroidism and ophthalmopathy.

Sequencing used peripheral blood mononuclear cells (PBMCs), obtained at new diagnosis, from a patient treated with antithyroid drugs. The receptors originated from a man aged 25-45 years with Graves disease.

This clonotype was recorded many times. The V and J genes are TRBV6-6 and TRBJ2-7, with 8 nucleotides matching TRBD2. Germline lookup yields CDR1 MNHNY and CDR2 SVGAGI (reference sequence). Losses at the gene ends were 0 bases for V and 7 bases for J; bases not matched to a gene: 14. The CDR3 contains 17 residues. Written as DNA, the CDR3 is TGTGCCAGCAGTTACTCGCCCCCGAGTAGCGGGATAGCGGAGCAGTACTTC. Protein sequence: CASSYSPPSSGIAEQYF.

This clonotype has a count of ten or more. The genes are TRBV12-3 or TRBV12-4 and TRBJ1-4, with D possibly matching TRBD1 (6 bases). Trimming shortened V by 3 bases and J by 4 bases, and 9 bases separated the two germline ends. This CDR3 is 14 amino acids long. The CDR3 here is CASSLTGLNEKLFF. The DNA of the CDR3 is TGTGCCAGCAGTTTGACAGGCCTTAATGAAAAACTGTTTTTT.

Regarding this clonotype: One end of the junction is discordant with germline, which a read error may explain. V gene TRBV20-1 combines with J gene TRBJ2-3; TRBD2 aligns across 11 bases. The CDR3 has 14 amino acids. Germline values: CDR1 DFQATT, CDR2 SNEGSKA (reference sequence). The CDR3 loop reads CSANSGRAPDTQCF. CDR3 bases: TGCAGTGCTAATAGCGGGAGGGCCCCTGATACGCAGTGTTTT.

This clonotype was detected many times. The gene calls are TRBV20-1 and TRBJ2-6; 9 bases map to TRBD1. CDR3 size: 15 residues. The V segment lost 3 bases and the J segment 2 bases; nucleotides outside the gene matches: 2. Germline-derived CDR1 and CDR2 are DFQATT and SNEGSKA (reference sequence). The CDR3 sequence is CSARDRGPGANVLTF. CDR3 bases: TGCAGTGCTAGGGACAGGGGCCCTGGGGCCAACGTCCTGACTTTC.

This chain links TRBV4-2 with TRBJ2-2, with TRBD2 identical over 9 bases. CDR3 length: 17 amino acids. V dropped 0 bases and J dropped 4; count of bases not matched to a gene: 6. Germline CDR1 and CDR2: LGHNA and YNFKEQ. In DNA form, the CDR3 reads TGTGCCAGCAGCCAAGATAGGCTAGCGGGATTCACCGGGGAGCTGTTTTTT. It is translated as CASSQDRLAGFTGELFF.

In its sample, this clonotype was seen many times. V and J are TRBV12-3 or TRBV12-4 and TRBJ2-5; possibly TRBD2 for D (6 bases). V was clipped by 7 bases and J by 4 bases, with 16 bases between them. The CDR3 is 14 residues long. The CDR3 coding sequence is TGTGCCAGCACATTAGGGACCGGGAGAGAGACCCAGTACTTC. Translating gives CASTLGTGRETQYF.

This clonotype has a count of ten or more. V and J are TRBV11-2 and TRBJ2-2; D remains ambiguous. V lost 6 bases, J lost 5 bases, and 13 bases lay in between. The length of the CDR3 is 14 residues. From germline, CDR1 is SGHAT and CDR2 FQNNGV. The chain's CDR3 is CASRALRGTGELFF. CDR3 sequence (DNA): TGTGCCAGCAGAGCCCTCCGAGGTACCGGGGAGCTGTTTTTT.